What follows describes a single T cell receptor beta chain. Antigen specificity is unknown. The data originate from a study of chemoradiotherapy in HPV16-positive cancers. Study background: Two HPV16-positive patients' cells yielded candidate HPV-specific clones and common motifs.

Study findings and constraints: During treatment, candidate HPV-specific clones and E7-related motifs expanded in tumor.

The V gene's germline CDR1 is LGHNA and CDR2 YNFKEQ. The CDR3 has 15 residues. The V end lost 6 bases, the J end lost 1 base, and 13 bases lay between the germline ends. Sequencing was performed with immunoSEQ multiplex PCR; in TCRdb, only in-frame clones are kept and a portion is missing. This repertoire shows approximately 1,300 clones, about 78% found once; its top ten account for about 14%. Over chemoradiotherapy, repertoires were sampled more than once. The TCR was taken from a human donor with HPV-associated anogenital cancer. The chain joins TRBV4-2 to TRBJ1-3; D is possibly TRBD1 (6 bases). The sequenced sample was tumor tissue, obtained from a patient who underwent chemoradiotherapy. The CDR3 sequence is CASSTRTGSGNTIYF. The CDR3 nucleotides read TGTGCCAGCAGTACCCGAACAGGGTCTGGAAACACCATATATTTT.